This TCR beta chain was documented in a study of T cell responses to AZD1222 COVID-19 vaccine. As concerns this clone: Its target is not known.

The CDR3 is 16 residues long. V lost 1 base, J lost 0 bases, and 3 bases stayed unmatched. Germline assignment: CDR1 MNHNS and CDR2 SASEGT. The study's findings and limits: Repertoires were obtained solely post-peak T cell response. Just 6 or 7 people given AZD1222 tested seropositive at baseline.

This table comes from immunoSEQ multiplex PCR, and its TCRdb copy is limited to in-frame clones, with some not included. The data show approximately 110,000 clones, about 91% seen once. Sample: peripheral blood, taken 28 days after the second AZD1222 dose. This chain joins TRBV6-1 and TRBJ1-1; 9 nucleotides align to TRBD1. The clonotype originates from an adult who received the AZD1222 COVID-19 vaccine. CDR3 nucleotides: TGTGCCAGCAGTGAAGTCCGGACAGGGGTGAACACTGAAGCTTTCTTT. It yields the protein CASSEVRTGVNTEAFF.